This T cell receptor beta chain was identified during a study of blood T cell repertoires in COVID-19. The overall study: Some COVID-19 samples were acute and others convalescent; all came from the United States, Italy and Spain. Sources were T cells, B-cell-depleted T cells, or PBMCs; the material itself was cDNA or gDNA.

Germline V gene data show CDR1 as SGDLS and CDR2 as YYNGEE. V dropped 4 bases and J dropped 0 bases, with 12 bases sitting between them. CDR3 length: 15 amino acids. Measured with immunoSEQ multiplex PCR; TCRdb has only the in-frame clones, and not every one. The sample lists about 100,000 clones, roughly 89% occurring once. Sequences were obtained from peripheral blood. The gene calls are TRBV9 and TRBJ2-3; D gene uncertain. This TCR derives from a man between 65 and 79 years old with acute or convalescent COVID-19. In nucleotides, the CDR3 is TGTGCCAGCAGCCCGTATCTAGTTAGCACAGATACGCAGTATTTT. This encodes CASSPYLVSTDTQYF.